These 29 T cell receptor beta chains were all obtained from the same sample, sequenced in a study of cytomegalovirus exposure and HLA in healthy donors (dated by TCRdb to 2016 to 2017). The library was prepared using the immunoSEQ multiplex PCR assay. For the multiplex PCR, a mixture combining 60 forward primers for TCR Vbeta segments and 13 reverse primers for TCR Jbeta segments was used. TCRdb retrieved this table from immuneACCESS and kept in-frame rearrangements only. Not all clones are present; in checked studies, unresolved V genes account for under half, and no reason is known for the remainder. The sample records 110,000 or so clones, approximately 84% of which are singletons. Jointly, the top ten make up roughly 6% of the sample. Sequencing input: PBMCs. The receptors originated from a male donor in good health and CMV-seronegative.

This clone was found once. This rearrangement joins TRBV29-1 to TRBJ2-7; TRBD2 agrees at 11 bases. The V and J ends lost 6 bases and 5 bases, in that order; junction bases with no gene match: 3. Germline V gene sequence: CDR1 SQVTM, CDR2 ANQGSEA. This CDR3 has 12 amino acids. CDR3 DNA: TGCAGCGTCTTAGCGGGAGGGCACGAGCAGTACTTC. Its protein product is CSVLAGGHEQYF.

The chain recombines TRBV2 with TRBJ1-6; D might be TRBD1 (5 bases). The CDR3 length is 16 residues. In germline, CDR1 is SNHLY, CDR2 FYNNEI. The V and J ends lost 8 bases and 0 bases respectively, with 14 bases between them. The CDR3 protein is CASGSPDSSYNSPLHF. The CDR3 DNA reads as TGTGCCAGCGGGTCCCCCGACAGCTCCTATAATTCACCCCTCCACTTT.

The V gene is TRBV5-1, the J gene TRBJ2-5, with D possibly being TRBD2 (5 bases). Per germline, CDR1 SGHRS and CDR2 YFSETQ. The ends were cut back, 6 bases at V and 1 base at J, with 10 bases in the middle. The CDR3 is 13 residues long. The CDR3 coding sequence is TGCGCCAGCAACAGCGGCAGCCAAGAGACCCAGTACTTC. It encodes CASNSGSQETQYF.

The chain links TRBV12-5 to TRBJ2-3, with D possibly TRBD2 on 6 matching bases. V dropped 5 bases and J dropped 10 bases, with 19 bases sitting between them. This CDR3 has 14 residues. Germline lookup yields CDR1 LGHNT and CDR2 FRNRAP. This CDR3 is CASGPSGLGGSQYF. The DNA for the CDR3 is TGTGCTAGTGGTCCTTCAGGGTTAGGAGGGTCGCAGTATTTT.

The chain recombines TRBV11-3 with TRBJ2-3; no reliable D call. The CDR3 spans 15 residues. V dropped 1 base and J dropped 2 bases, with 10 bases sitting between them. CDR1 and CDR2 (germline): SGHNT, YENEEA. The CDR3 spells CASSLAYSDTDTQYF. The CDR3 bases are TGTGCCAGCAGCTTAGCTTACTCCGACACAGATACGCAGTATTTT.

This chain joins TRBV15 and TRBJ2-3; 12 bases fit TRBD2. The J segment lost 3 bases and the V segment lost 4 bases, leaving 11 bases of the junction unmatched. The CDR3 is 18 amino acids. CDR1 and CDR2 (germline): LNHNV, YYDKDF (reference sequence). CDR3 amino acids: CATSTFLAGGPSTDTQYF. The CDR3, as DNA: TGTGCCACCAGCACCTTTCTAGCGGGAGGGCCCTCGACAGATACGCAGTATTTT. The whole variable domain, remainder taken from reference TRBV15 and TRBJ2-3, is DAMVIQNPRYQVTQFGKPVTLSCSQTLNHNVMYWYQQKSSQAPKLLFHYYDKDFNNEADTPDNFQSRRPNTSFCFLDIRSPGLGDTAMYLCATSTFLAGGPSTDTQYFGPGTRLTVL.

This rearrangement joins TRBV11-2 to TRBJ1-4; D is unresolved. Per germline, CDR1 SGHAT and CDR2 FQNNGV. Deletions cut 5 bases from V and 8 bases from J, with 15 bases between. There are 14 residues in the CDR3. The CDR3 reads CASSPPDPEEKLFF. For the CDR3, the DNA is TGTGCCAGCAGCCCGCCGGATCCGGAGGAAAAACTGTTTTTT.

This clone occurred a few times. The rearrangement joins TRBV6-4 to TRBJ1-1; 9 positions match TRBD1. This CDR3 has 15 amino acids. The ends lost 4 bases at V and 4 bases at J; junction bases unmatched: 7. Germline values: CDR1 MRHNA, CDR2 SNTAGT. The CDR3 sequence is CASSVGDRETTEAFF. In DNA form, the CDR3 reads TGTGCCAGCAGTGTGGGGGACAGGGAGACCACTGAAGCTTTCTTT.

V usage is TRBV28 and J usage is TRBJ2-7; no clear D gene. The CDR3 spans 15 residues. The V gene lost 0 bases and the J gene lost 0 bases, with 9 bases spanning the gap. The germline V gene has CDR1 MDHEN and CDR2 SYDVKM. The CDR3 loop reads CASSLWQADSYEQYF. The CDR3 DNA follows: TGTGCCAGCAGTTTATGGCAGGCTGACTCCTACGAGCAGTACTTC. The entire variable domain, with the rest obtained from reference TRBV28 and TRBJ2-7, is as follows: DVKVTQSSRYLVKRTGEKVFLECVQDMDHENMFWYRQDPGLGLRLIYFSYDVKMKEKGDIPEGYSVSREKKERFSLILESASTNQTSMYLCASSLWQADSYEQYFGPGTRLTVT.

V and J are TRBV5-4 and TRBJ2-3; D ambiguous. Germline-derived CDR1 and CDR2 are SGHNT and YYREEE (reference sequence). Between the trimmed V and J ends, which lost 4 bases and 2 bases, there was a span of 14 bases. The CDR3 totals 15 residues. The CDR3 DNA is TGTGCCAGCAGCCTCCAAGAGAGATCCACAGATACGCAGTATTTT. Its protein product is CASSLQERSTDTQYF.

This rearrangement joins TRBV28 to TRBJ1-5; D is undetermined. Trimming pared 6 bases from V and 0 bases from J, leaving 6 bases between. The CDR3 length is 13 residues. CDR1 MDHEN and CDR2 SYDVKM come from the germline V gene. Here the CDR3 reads CASSGDSNQPQHF. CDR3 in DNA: TGTGCCAGCAGCGGGGATAGCAATCAGCCCCAGCATTTT.

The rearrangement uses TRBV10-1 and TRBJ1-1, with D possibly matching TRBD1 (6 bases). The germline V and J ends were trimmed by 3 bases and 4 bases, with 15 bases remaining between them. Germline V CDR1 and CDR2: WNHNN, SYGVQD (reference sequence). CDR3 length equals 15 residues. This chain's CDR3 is CASSDKTGMFTEAFF. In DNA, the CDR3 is TGCGCCAGCAGTGATAAAACAGGGATGTTCACTGAAGCTTTCTTT.

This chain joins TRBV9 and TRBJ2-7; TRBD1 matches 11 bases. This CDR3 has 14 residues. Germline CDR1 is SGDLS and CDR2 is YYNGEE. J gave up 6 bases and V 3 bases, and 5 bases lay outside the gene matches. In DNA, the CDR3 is TGTGCCAGCAGCGCCGGACAGGGGGCGCGCGAGCAGTACTTC. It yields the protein CASSAGQGAREQYF.

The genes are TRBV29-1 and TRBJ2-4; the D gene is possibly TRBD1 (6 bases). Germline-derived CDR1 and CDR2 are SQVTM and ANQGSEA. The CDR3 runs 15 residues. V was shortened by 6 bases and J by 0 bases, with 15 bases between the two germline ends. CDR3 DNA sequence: TGCAGCGTCCTAAACAGGGAACTAGCCAAAAACATTCAGTACTTC. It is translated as CSVLNRELAKNIQYF.

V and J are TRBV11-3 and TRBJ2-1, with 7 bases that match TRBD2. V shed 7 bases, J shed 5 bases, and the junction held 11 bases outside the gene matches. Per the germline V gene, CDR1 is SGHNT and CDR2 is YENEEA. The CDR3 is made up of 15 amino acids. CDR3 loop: CASMTRGSPDNEQFF. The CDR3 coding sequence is TGTGCCAGCATGACGCGCGGGAGTCCGGACAATGAGCAGTTCTTC.

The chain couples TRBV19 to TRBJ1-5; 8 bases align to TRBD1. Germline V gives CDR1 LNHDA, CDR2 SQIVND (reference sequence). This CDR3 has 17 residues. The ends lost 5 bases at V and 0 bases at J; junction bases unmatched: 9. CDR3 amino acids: CASSVTGTGHSNQPQHF. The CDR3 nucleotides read TGTGCCAGTAGTGTTACGGGGACAGGACATAGCAATCAGCCCCAGCATTTT.

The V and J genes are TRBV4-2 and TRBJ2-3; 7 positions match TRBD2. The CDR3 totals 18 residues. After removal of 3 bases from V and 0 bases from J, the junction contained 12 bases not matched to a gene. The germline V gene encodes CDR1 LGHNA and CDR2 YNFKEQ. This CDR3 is CASSHYSLADLSTDTQYF. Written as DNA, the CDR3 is TGTGCCAGCAGCCACTATTCCCTAGCGGACCTTAGCACAGATACGCAGTATTTT.

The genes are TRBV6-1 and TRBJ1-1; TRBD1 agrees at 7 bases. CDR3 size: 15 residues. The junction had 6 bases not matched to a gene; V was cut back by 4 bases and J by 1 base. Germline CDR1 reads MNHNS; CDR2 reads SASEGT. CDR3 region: CASSVLGQTNTEAFF. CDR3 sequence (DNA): TGTGCCAGCAGTGTTCTGGGACAGACGAACACTGAAGCTTTCTTT.

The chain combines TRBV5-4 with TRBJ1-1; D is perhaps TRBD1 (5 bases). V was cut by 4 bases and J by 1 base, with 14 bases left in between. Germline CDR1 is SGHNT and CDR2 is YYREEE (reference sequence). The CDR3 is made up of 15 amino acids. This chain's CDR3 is CASSPRSGPNTEAFF. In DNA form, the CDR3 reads TGTGCCAGCAGCCCCAGGTCAGGGCCGAACACTGAAGCTTTCTTT.

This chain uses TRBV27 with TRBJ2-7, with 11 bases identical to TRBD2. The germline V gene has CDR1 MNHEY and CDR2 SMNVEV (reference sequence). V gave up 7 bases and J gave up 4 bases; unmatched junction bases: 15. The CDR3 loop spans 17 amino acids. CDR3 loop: CASIGTETSGRLYEQYF. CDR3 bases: TGTGCCAGCATAGGGACAGAAACTAGCGGGAGACTTTACGAGCAGTACTTC.

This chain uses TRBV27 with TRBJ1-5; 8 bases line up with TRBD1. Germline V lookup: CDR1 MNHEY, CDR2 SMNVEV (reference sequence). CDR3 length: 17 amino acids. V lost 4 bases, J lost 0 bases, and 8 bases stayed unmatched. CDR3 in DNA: TGTGCCAGCAGTTCTGGACAGGGTGGGTATAGCAATCAGCCCCAGCATTTT. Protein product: CASSSGQGGYSNQPQHF.

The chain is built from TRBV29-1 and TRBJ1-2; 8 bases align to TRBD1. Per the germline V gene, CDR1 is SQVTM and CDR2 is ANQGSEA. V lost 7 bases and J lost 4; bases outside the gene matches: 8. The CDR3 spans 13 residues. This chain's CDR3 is CSGLGGQVYGYTF. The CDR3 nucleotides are TGCAGCGGGTTGGGGGGACAGGTCTATGGCTACACCTTC. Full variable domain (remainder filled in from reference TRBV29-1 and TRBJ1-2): SAVISQKPSRDICQRGTSLTIQCQVDSQVTMMFWYRQQPGQSLTLIATANQGSEATYESGFVIDKFPISRPNLTFSTLTVSNMSPEDSSIYLCSGLGGQVYGYTFGSGTRLTVV.

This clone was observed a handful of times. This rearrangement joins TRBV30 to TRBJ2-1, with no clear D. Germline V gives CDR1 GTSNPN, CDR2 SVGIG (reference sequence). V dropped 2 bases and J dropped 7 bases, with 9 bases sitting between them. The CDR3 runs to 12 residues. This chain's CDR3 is CAWSYKLNEQFF. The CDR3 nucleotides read TGTGCCTGGAGTTACAAGTTAAATGAGCAGTTCTTC.

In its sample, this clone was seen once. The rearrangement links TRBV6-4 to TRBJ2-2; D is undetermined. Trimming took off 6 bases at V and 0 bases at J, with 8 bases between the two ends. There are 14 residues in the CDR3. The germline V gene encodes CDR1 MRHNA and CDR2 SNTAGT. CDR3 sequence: CASRGPTNTGELFF. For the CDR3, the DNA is TGTGCCAGCAGGGGCCCAACGAACACCGGGGAGCTGTTTTTT.

The CDR3 DNA reads as TGCGCCAGCAGCTCCCCTACGGGGGAGCTGTTTTTT. It encodes CASSSPTGELFF. The chain is built from TRBV4-1 and TRBJ2-2; D is unresolved. The germline V gene has CDR1 MGHRA and CDR2 YSYEKL. This CDR3 contains 12 residues. Trimming removed 5 bases at V and 8 bases at J, with 9 bases between.

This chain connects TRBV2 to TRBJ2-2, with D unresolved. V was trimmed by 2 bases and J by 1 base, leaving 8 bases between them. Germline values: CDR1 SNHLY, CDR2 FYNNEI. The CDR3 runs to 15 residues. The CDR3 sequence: CASSERTLNTGELFF. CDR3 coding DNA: TGTGCCAGCAGTGAACGAACTTTGAACACCGGGGAGCTGTTTTTT.

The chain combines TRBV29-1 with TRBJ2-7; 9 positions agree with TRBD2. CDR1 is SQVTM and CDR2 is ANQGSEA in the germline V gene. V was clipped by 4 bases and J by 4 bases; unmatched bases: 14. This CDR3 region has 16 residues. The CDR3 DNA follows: TGCAGCGTTGCGACAGTATCTAGCGGGGTGTCTTACGAGCAGTACTTC. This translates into CSVATVSSGVSYEQYF.

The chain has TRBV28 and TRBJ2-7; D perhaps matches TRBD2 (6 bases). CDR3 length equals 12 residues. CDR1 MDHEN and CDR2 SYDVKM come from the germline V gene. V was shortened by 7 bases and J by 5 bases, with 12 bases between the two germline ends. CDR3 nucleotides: TGTGCCAGCACGGCTAGCGTTAACGAGCAGTACTTC. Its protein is CASTASVNEQYF.

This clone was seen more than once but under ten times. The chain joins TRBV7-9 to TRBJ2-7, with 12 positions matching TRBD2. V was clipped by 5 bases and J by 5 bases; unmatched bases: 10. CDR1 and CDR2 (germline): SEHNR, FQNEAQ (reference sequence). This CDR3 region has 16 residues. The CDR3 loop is CASSPASGRAPHEQYF. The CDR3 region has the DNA TGTGCCAGCAGCCCCGCTAGCGGGAGGGCACCCCACGAGCAGTACTTC.